This T cell receptor (beta chain) was found in a study of blood T cell repertoires in COVID-19 (TCRdb year 2020). Broadly, across the study: Samples from collaborators originated in the United States, Italy and Spain and spanned both the acute and convalescent phases of COVID-19. A de-identified subject ID, COVID-19 status, age in years and sex were almost always included in the sample metadata. The samples were drawn from the first 160 participants of the ongoing ImmuneRACE study and from 950 to 1,500 subjects provided by 6 global collaborators. A freely available public database, intended as a resource for researchers studying the immune response to SARS-CoV-2, is where the repertoires were released. The material from the prospective study consisted of cDNA or gDNA derived from T cells, B-cell-depleted T cells, or PBMCs. Where available, HLA class I and class II types were taken from metadata supplied by the sample provider and were not determined by assay-based typing. Subjects who had been exposed to COVID-19, were actively infected with it, or had recovered from it provided the deeply sampled blood TCRbeta repertoires that made up the dataset.

Concerning this clone itself: Its antigen is not yet known. No qualities accompany the bases; no much larger clone lies one base away.

Points the paper makes about the study in general: Clinical and demographic metadata were provided uncurated, with the amount varying by source and participant.

V is pared back by 5 bases and J by 4 bases, with 14 bases lying between the germline termini. Reading from cysteine to phenylalanine, the CDR3 counts 15 amino acids. Just the 45-base CDR3 DNA is kept, in frame starting at base 1. CDR1 and CDR2 are read off the germline V gene (reference sequence) as LNHDA and SQIVND. Participants in the prospective study were aged about 18 to 95 years, lived in about two dozen United States geographic areas, and enrolled through a virtual design. In the prospective study, cohorts were assigned on the basis of participant-reported clinical history obtained from a screening survey and a study questionnaire. In the prospective study, whole blood, serum and a nasopharyngeal or oropharyngeal swab were collected from each participant by mobile phlebotomists. Over an approximately two-month period, participants in the prospective study had the option of providing additional blood draws and questionnaires. Before DNA extraction, blood samples from the prospective study were shipped at room temperature or frozen.

TCRbeta CDR3 regions were amplified from genomic DNA by means of the immunoSEQ Assay, a bias-controlled multiplex PCR. The published analysis was carried out like this. The number of nucleated cells in each sample was estimated from the amplification of reference gene primers within the assay. To quantify the absolute abundance of each unique TCRbeta CDR3 rearrangement, sequence reads were collapsed and filtered. For each sample, productive Simpson clonality was calculated as the square root of Simpson's diversity index over productive rearrangements. TCRdb obtained this table from immuneACCESS and retained in-frame rearrangements with V and J assigned. These tables miss some clones; where compared with another copy, unresolved V genes account for less than half of the shortfall, and the remainder is unexplained. Clone size and V and J calls were adopted from that table, with D and trimming inferred from the DNA. The sample table lists around 230,000 clones, 88% of them with a count of one. Of the sample, about 2.5% falls within the top ten clones.

The source material was PBMCs or T cells enriched from blood (not recorded which). This TCR was recovered from a woman between 40 and 50 years old with acute COVID-19. The chain is made from TRBV19 and TRBJ2-2, with a tentative D gene TRBD1 over 7 matching bases. CDR3 loop: CASSEGRGATGELFF. At the DNA level, the sequence is TGTGCCAGTAGTGAGGGCAGGGGGGCCACCGGGGAGCTGTTTTTT.